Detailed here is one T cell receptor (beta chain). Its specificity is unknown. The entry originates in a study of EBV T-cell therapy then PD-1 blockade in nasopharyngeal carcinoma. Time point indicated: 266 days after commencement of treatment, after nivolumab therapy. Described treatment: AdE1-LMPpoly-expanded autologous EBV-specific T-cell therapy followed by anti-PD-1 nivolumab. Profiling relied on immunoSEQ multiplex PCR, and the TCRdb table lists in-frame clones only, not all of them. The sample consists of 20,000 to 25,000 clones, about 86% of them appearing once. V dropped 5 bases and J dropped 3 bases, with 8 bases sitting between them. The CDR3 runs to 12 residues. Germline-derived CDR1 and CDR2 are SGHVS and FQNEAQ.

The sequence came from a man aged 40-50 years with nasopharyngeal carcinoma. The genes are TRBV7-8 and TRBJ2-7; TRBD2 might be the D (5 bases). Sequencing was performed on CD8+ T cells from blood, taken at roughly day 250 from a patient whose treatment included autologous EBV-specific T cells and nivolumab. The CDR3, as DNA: TGTGCCAGCAGCCATACTAGCTACGAGCAGTACTTC. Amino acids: CASSHTSYEQYF.